These T cell receptor beta chains were read from a single sample in a study of T cells in Graves' hyperthyroidism and ophthalmopathy. TCRdb re-derived calls from the multiplex PCR reads in MiXCR, one entry per CDR3 protein. The sample gives roughly 740,000 distinct CDR3 sequences, less than 20% of which show up once; 8.4% is in the top ten. Sequencing was done on a sample of blood. The source is a man younger than 30 with Graves' hyperthyroidism. The CDR3 runs from the conserved cysteine through the conserved F or W. Fields, in order: CDR3 length, D gene, clone size, J gene, V gene, CDR3 DNA, CDR3 protein. The D gene is left open where the match is weak. Only some rows state a clone size, as once, few, many or a class for expanded clones.

>13|TRBD1|many|TRBJ1-2|TRBV2
TGTGCCAGCAGTGTGACAGGGGCGGAAGGCTACACCTTC
CASSVTGAEGYTF
>15|TRBD2|many|TRBJ2-5|TRBV7-9
TGTGCCAGCAGCTTCGCTAGCGGGAGAGGAGAGACCCAGTACTTC
CASSFASGRGETQYF
>13|NA|many|TRBJ2-7|TRBV12-3/TRBV12-4
TGTGCCAGCAGTTTAACGCAGGCCTACGAGCAGTACTTC
CASSLTQAYEQYF
>15|NA|few|TRBJ1-3|TRBV11-2
TGTGCCAGCAGCCAGGGGCACCTCTCTGGAAACACCATATATTTT
CASSQGHLSGNTIYF
>19|TRBD2|NA|TRBJ2-1|TRBV5-1
TGCGCCAGCAGACCTGGACTAGCGGGAGAATCAAGCTCCTACAATGAGCAGTTCTTC
CASRPGLAGESSSYNEQFF
>16|NA|many|TRBJ2-1|TRBV4-2
TGTGCCAGCAGCCAAGCCCCCCACGACATCTACAATGAGCAGTTCTTC
CASSQAPHDIYNEQFF
>15|NA|NA|TRBJ1-2|TRBV5-1
TGCGCCAGCAGCTTGGCACAGTCGGGAGGCTATGGCTACACCTTC
CASSLAQSGGYGYTF
>12|NA|many|TRBJ2-1|TRBV12-3/TRBV12-4
TGTGCCAGCAAACGGAACATGGGTGAGCAGTTCTTC
CASKRNMGEQFF
>15|TRBD1|few|TRBJ2-7|TRBV5-1
TGTGCCAGCAGCAGCCCGGGACAGGGACTGGGTGAGCAGTACTTC
CASSSPGQGLGEQYF
>18|NA|NA|TRBJ1-2|TRBV2
TGTGCCAGCAGTGAAGACCTAGTTTGGGCAGGGAAAGACTATGGCTACACCTTC
CASSEDLVWAGKDYGYTF
>10|NA|NA|TRBJ2-5|TRBV2
TGTGTCAGCAGTGCGGAGACCCAGTACTTC
CVSSAETQYF
>15|NA|few|TRBJ2-3|TRBV20-1
TGCAGTGCTCCCTCATACGGGAGAAGCACAGATACGCAGTATTTT
CSAPSYGRSTDTQYF
>14|NA|many|TRBJ2-3|TRBV28
TGTGCCAGCACCGTACAGGGCGGCACAGATACGCAGTATTTT
CASTVQGGTDTQYF
>14|NA|NA|TRBJ1-6|TRBV6-2/TRBV6-3
TGTGCCAGCAGTTACTCGGGCCGGGATTCACCCCTCCACTTT
CASSYSGRDSPLHF
>12|NA|few|TRBJ2-1|TRBV10-3
TGTGCCATCAGTGTAGGGGGGGATGAGCAGTTCTTC
CAISVGGDEQFF
>14|NA|many|TRBJ2-5|TRBV30
TGTGCCTGGAGTCGGAGCCTCAAAGGGGAGACCCAGTACTTC
CAWSRSLKGETQYF
>19|TRBD1|NA|TRBJ2-3|TRBV18
TGTGCCAGCTCACCACTTGCGATTGGGACAGGGACTAGCACAGATACGCAGTATTTT
CASSPLAIGTGTSTDTQYF
>13|NA|NA|TRBJ1-1|TRBV12-3/TRBV12-4
TGTGCCAGCAGGCAGGGAGACGACACTGAAGCTTTCTTT
CASRQGDDTEAFF
>15|NA|NA|TRBJ2-1|TRBV10-3
TGTGCCATCAGCGTTGGAGGTCCTACCTACAATGAGCAGTTCTTC
CAISVGGPTYNEQFF
>14|NA|few|TRBJ2-7|TRBV6-2/TRBV6-3
TGTGCCAGCAGTTACCCACCCGGGGTGTACGAGCAGTACTTC
CASSYPPGVYEQYF
>15|TRBD2|NA|TRBJ2-1|TRBV27
TGTGCCAGCAGTTATAGCGGGAGTCTGTACAATGAGCAGTTCTTC
CASSYSGSLYNEQFF
>12|NA|NA|TRBJ2-5|TRBV18
TGTGCCAGCCCCGACAGCCGGGAGACCCAGTACTTC
CASPDSRETQYF
>15|TRBD1|few|TRBJ2-5|TRBV19
TGTGCCAGTAGTCCCAGGACAGGGGAAGCAGAGACCCAGTACTTC
CASSPRTGEAETQYF
>16|TRBD1|few|TRBJ2-2|TRBV24-1
TGTGCCACCAGTGATTTGGGACAGGGCGTGGCCGGGGAGCTGTTTTTT
CATSDLGQGVAGELFF
>13|NA|few|TRBJ2-2|TRBV20-1
TGCAGTGCTAGTGACAGAGATACCGGGGAGCTGTTTTTT
CSASDRDTGELFF
>15|TRBD1|many|TRBJ2-7|TRBV9
TGTGCCAGCAGCGTGGAACCGGGACAGCCCTACGAGCAGTACTTC
CASSVEPGQPYEQYF
>11|TRBD2|NA|TRBJ2-1|TRBV29-1
TGCAGCGTCTCAGGACTAGCGGAACAGTTCTTC
CSVSGLAEQFF
>17|TRBD2|NA|TRBJ2-1|TRBV10-3
TGTGCCATCAGTGGGGAGACTAGCGGGAGGAGCTACAATGAGCAGTTCTTC
CAISGETSGRSYNEQFF
>15|NA|NA|TRBJ1-4|TRBV7-9
TGTGCCAGCAGCCCGCAGACGGGCCCTGAGCAAAAACTGTTTTTT
CASSPQTGPEQKLFF
>13|NA|many|TRBJ1-6|TRBV6-1
TGTGCCAGCAGTTCGGAGGGGAGATCACCCCTCCACTTT
CASSSEGRSPLHF
>13|NA|many|TRBJ2-6|TRBV29-1
TGCAGCGTTGAGGGCTCTGGGGCCAACGTCCTGACTTTC
CSVEGSGANVLTF
>18|TRBD2|NA|TRBJ2-3|TRBV4-3
TGCGCCAGCAGCCAAGATCTAACTAGCGGGTCCTACACAGATACGCAGTATTTT
CASSQDLTSGSYTDTQYF
>16|NA|few|TRBJ2-6|TRBV7-2
TGTGCCAGCAGCTTATCGGCCTTCTCTGGGGCCAACGTCCTGACTTTC
CASSLSAFSGANVLTF
>15|TRBD2|few|TRBJ2-1|TRBV6-5
TGTGCCAGCAGTTATTCAACTAGCGGGATCAATGAGCAGTTCTTC
CASSYSTSGINEQFF
>17|NA|NA|TRBJ1-1|TRBV4-1
TGCGCCAGCAGCCAAGATGGTGCGCGGGGCTGGAACACTGAAGCTTTCTTT
CASSQDGARGWNTEAFF